Listed below are T cell receptor beta chains from one sample, sequenced in a study of T cell responses to AZD1222 COVID-19 vaccine. Method: immunoSEQ multiplex PCR; TCRdb's copy keeps in-frame clones and lacks some. The sample includes around 150,000 clones, 70% to 90% of them seen just once. Source: peripheral blood, taken on day 0 of AZD1222 vaccination. All receptors derive from an adult in good health. Both conserved end residues are part of each CDR3. The D gene is left open where the match is weak. Rows may omit the clone size; those that give it use once, few, many or a size class.

NA,TRBJ2-1,TRBV28,NA,CASQFISSTNEQFF,TGTGCCAGCCAGTTTATTAGTAGCACCAATGAGCAGTTCTTC
NA,TRBJ1-1,TRBV6-5,NA,CASSYSRRFSEAFF,TGTGCCAGCAGTTACTCGCGAAGGTTCAGTGAAGCTTTCTTT
NA,TRBJ1-1,TRBV28,NA,CASSLWGNTEAFF,TGTGCCAGCAGTTTGTGGGGGAACACTGAAGCTTTCTTT
NA,TRBJ2-1,TRBV12-3/TRBV12-4,NA,CASSLGVGNEQFF,TGTGCCAGCAGTTTAGGGGTTGGGAATGAGCAGTTCTTC
TRBD1,TRBJ1-5,TRBV7-2,NA,CASSPDRVRQPQHF,TGTGCCAGCAGCCCCGACAGGGTGAGGCAGCCCCAGCATTTT
NA,TRBJ2-7,TRBV13,NA,CASSPQGSYEQYF,TGTGCCAGCAGCCCTCAGGGTAGTTACGAGCAGTACTTC
TRBD1,TRBJ1-2,TRBV3-1/TRBV3-2,NA,CASSQGTGDGYTF,TGTGCCAGCAGCCAAGGGACAGGGGATGGCTACACCTTC
TRBD1,TRBJ1-1,TRBV3-1/TRBV3-2,NA,CASSPPGQGRLAEAFF,TGTGCCAGCAGCCCACCGGGACAGGGTAGGTTGGCTGAAGCTTTCTTT
NA,TRBJ1-1,TRBV7-2,NA,CASSLAGPGANTEAFF,TGTGCCAGCAGCTTAGCGGGTCCGGGTGCGAACACTGAAGCTTTCTTT
NA,TRBJ1-2,TRBV19,few,CASSISPVRGGYGYTF,TGTGCCAGTAGTATTAGTCCTGTCAGGGGAGGATATGGCTACACCTTC
NA,TRBJ1-1,TRBV6-2/TRBV6-3,NA,CASSYTLTTPEAFF,TGTGCCAGCAGTTACACCCTGACAACGCCTGAAGCTTTCTTT
NA,TRBJ1-2,TRBV12-3/TRBV12-4,NA,CASSIRQDGYTF,TGTGCCAGCAGTATTCGACAGGATGGCTACACCTTC
NA,TRBJ2-1,TRBV11-2,once,CASTPSRRGEQFF,TGTGCCAGCACTCCCTCGCGGCGTGGTGAGCAGTTCTTC
NA,TRBJ1-1,TRBV28,once,CASSSDQRRGTEAFF,TGTGCCAGCAGTTCGGATCAGAGGAGGGGCACTGAAGCTTTCTTT
NA,TRBJ2-1,TRBV7-9,NA,CASSLAKSGTDNEQFF,TGTGCCAGCAGCTTAGCTAAATCCGGGACTGACAATGAGCAGTTCTTC
NA,TRBJ1-2,TRBV28,few,CASSPQGSYGYTF,TGTGCCAGCAGTCCACAGGGTTCCTATGGCTACACCTTC
NA,TRBJ1-2,TRBV28,once,CASSLWGGTAGGYTF,TGTGCCAGCAGTTTATGGGGGGGCACAGCCGGAGGCTACACCTTC
NA,TRBJ1-2,TRBV7-9,NA,CASSSPSGYRGYTF,TGTGCCAGCAGCTCGCCCTCGGGGTACCGCGGCTACACCTTC
NA,TRBJ1-1,TRBV10-3,NA,CAISAPISESPLLNTEAFF,TGTGCCATCAGTGCCCCTATATCAGAGAGCCCTTTATTGAACACTGAAGCTTTCTTT
NA,TRBJ1-4,TRBV2,once,CASSGGELFF,TGTGCCAGCAGTGGTGGGGAACTGTTTTTT
TRBD1,TRBJ1-1,TRBV19,NA,CASRGSGQGAIEAFF,TGTGCCAGTAGGGGCTCGGGACAGGGGGCGATTGAAGCTTTCTTT
NA,TRBJ2-3,TRBV7-9,NA,CASSSIFRVLETDTQYF,TGTGCCAGCAGTTCCATTTTTCGGGTATTAGAGACAGATACGCAGTATTTT
TRBD2,TRBJ2-5,TRBV7-9,NA,CASSLILAGAEETQYF,TGTGCCAGCAGCTTAATTCTAGCGGGGGCCGAAGAGACCCAGTACTTC
NA,TRBJ1-1,TRBV6-5,NA,CASSNGGVEAFF,TGTGCCAGCAGTAACGGGGGGGTTGAAGCTTTCTTT
NA,TRBJ1-2,TRBV28,NA,CASRPSGRYGYTF,TGTGCCAGCAGGCCTTCCGGACGTTATGGCTACACCTTC
NA,TRBJ2-1,TRBV4-2,NA,CASSQVSGEQFF,TGTGCCAGCAGCCAAGTTTCGGGGGAGCAGTTCTTC
TRBD1,TRBJ1-5,TRBV15,NA,CATSRGGQVNQPQHF,TGTGCCACCAGCAGAGGTGGACAGGTTAATCAGCCCCAGCATTTT
TRBD1,TRBJ2-2,TRBV5-1,NA,CASSLTDRGQTNTGELFF,TGCGCCAGCAGCTTGACGGACAGGGGGCAAACGAACACCGGGGAGCTGTTTTTT
TRBD2,TRBJ2-3,TRBV5-1,NA,CASSATSGSGFSQYF,TGCGCCAGCAGCGCCACTAGCGGGAGTGGTTTTTCGCAGTATTTT
NA,TRBJ2-3,TRBV27,once,CASSSAPLRVRLGDTQYF,TGTGCCAGCAGTTCGGCTCCCTTGAGGGTTCGGTTGGGAGATACGCAGTATTTT
NA,TRBJ2-7,TRBV28,NA,CASSLEGGPYEQYF,TGTGCCAGCAGTTTAGAGGGGGGGCCATACGAGCAGTACTTC
NA,TRBJ1-1,TRBV19,NA,CASSTTGNTEAFF,TGTGCCAGTAGTACGACAGGGAACACTGAAGCTTTCTTT
TRBD1,TRBJ2-4,TRBV23-1,NA,CASSRYDRVVAKNIQYF,TGCGCCAGCAGTCGCTACGACAGGGTCGTAGCCAAAAACATTCAGTACTTC
TRBD2,TRBJ2-3,TRBV5-1,NA,CASSPRYSGITTDTQYF,TGCGCCAGCAGCCCGAGGTACAGCGGGATCACCACAGATACGCAGTATTTT
TRBD1,TRBJ1-5,TRBV28,NA,CASSQQGAPHQPQHF,TGTGCCAGCAGCCAACAGGGGGCTCCGCATCAGCCCCAGCATTTT
NA,TRBJ2-3,TRBV4-2,NA,CASGQTSTGDTQYF,TGTGCCAGCGGACAGACTAGTACGGGAGATACGCAGTATTTT
NA,TRBJ1-3,TRBV25-1,NA,CASSEAGSGNTIYF,TGTGCCAGCAGTGAGGCAGGTTCTGGAAACACCATATATTTT
TRBD2,TRBJ2-1,TRBV5-3,NA,CARSHPGGLAGNSYNEQFF,TGTGCCAGAAGCCACCCAGGGGGACTAGCGGGAAACTCCTACAATGAGCAGTTCTTC
NA,TRBJ1-3,TRBV5-6,once,CASSLPNSGNTIYF,TGTGCCAGCAGCTTACCCAACTCTGGAAACACCATATATTTT
TRBD1,TRBJ1-2,TRBV12-3/TRBV12-4,NA,CASRLQTGTGYTF,TGTGCCAGCAGACTACAGACAGGGACCGGCTACACCTTC
NA,TRBJ2-7,TRBV3-1/TRBV3-2,NA,CASSLAPSSYEQYF,TGTGCCAGCAGCCTAGCTCCGAGCTCCTACGAGCAGTACTTC
NA,TRBJ2-7,TRBV10-3,NA,CAITGQHLYEQYF,TGTGCCATCACCGGACAGCACCTATACGAGCAGTACTTC
NA,TRBJ1-3,TRBV4-1,NA,CASSQDQLPGNTIYF,TGCGCCAGCAGCCAAGATCAGCTACCTGGAAACACCATATATTTT
NA,TRBJ1-1,TRBV7-9,once,CASSKQGDTEAFF,TGTGCCAGCAGCAAGCAAGGGGACACTGAAGCTTTCTTT
NA,TRBJ1-1,TRBV19,NA,CASSTRVNTEAFF,TGTGCCAGTAGTACCAGGGTCAACACTGAAGCTTTCTTT
TRBD1,TRBJ2-7,TRBV28,NA,CASSFLDRGRYEQYF,TGTGCCAGCAGTTTCTTGGACAGGGGGCGGTACGAGCAGTACTTC
TRBD2,TRBJ2-3,TRBV3-1/TRBV3-2,NA,CASSQEAGRGDTQYF,TGTGCCAGCAGCCAGGAAGCGGGGCGGGGAGATACGCAGTATTTT